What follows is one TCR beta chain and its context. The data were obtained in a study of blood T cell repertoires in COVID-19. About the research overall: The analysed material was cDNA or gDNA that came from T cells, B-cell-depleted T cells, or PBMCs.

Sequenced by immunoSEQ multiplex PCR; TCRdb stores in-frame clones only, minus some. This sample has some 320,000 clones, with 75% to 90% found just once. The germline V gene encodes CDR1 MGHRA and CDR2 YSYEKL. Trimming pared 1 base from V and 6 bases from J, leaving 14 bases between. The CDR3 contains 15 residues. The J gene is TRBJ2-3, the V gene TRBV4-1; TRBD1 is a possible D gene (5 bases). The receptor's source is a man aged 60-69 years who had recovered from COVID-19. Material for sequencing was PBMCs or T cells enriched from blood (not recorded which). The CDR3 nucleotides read TGCGCCAGCAGCCAAGCGGCAGGGCTGCGGGATACGCAGTATTTT. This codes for CASSQAAGLRDTQYF.